The 13 T cell receptor beta chains in this list originate from one sample, sequenced in a study of control samples from healthy donors and cancer patients (dated by TCRdb to the early 2020s). The library was built by means of the immunoSEQ multiplex PCR assay. TCRdb carries this immuneACCESS record with in-frame sequences only. Its versions omit some clonotypes, under half of them owing to an unresolved V gene in the studies checked, with the rest unexplained. The table for this sample lists 160,000 or so clones; approximately 93% of them were counted only once. 2% to 2.5% of the sample lies in the top ten. Sequencing was done on a sample of blood. Source of these receptors: a man in his fifties or sixties in good health.

V usage is TRBV6-6 and J usage is TRBJ1-4, with D uncertain. The CDR3 length is 12 residues. In germline, CDR1 is MNHNY, CDR2 SVGAGI (reference sequence). Trimming shortened V by 4 bases and J by 5 bases, and 5 bases separated the two germline ends. This CDR3 is CASSFLNEKLFF. In DNA, the CDR3 is TGTGCCAGCAGTTTCTTAAATGAAAAACTGTTTTTT.

This sequence joins TRBV2 and TRBJ1-1, with 10 bases lining up with TRBD1. CDR1 is SNHLY, CDR2 FYNNEI, per germline. CDR3 length equals 14 residues. J lost 5 bases, V lost 6 bases, and 6 bases had no gene match. CDR3 in amino acids: CASRAGTGVTEAFF. The CDR3 DNA is TGTGCCAGCAGAGCCGGGACAGGGGTGACTGAAGCTTTCTTT.

V is TRBV6-2 or TRBV6-3 and J is TRBJ2-7; 7 bases match TRBD1. Germline V gene data show CDR1 as MNHEY and CDR2 as SVGEGT. The CDR3 runs 15 residues. V was clipped by 2 bases and J by 5 bases; unmatched bases: 9. The CDR3 spells CASSYLDRAFDEQYF. CDR3 bases: TGTGCCAGCAGTTACCTCGACAGGGCGTTCGACGAGCAGTACTTC.

This clone showed up just a few times. This chain uses TRBV7-8 with TRBJ2-1, with 13 nucleotides matching TRBD2. The CDR3 consists of 17 residues. With 0 bases clipped from V and 7 bases from J, the junction kept 6 bases outside the gene matches. Germline values: CDR1 SGHVS, CDR2 FQNEAQ. This CDR3 is CASSLAEPGLAGNEQFF. The CDR3 region has the DNA TGTGCCAGCAGCTTAGCGGAACCGGGACTAGCGGGAAATGAGCAGTTCTTC.

In this sample, this clone turned up once. The chain recombines TRBV19 with TRBJ1-2; D possibly corresponds to TRBD1 (6 bases). The V and J ends lost 7 bases and 8 bases respectively, with 20 bases between them. The CDR3 loop spans 14 amino acids. Germline values: CDR1 LNHDA, CDR2 SQIVND (reference sequence). CDR3 DNA: TGTGCCAGTACCCTGGGGCGCGGCGGGGGCGGCTACACCTTC. This sequence encodes CASTLGRGGGGYTF.

The chain carries TRBV6-5 and TRBJ1-4; 7 positions match TRBD1. This CDR3 is built from 14 residues. Looked up from germline, CDR1 is MNHEY and CDR2 is SVGAGI. J gave up 8 bases and V 6 bases, and 9 bases lay outside the gene matches. The CDR3 loop reads CASRYGTEGEKLFF. The CDR3 region has the DNA TGTGCCAGCAGATATGGGACAGAAGGAGAAAAACTGTTTTTT.

The V and J genes are TRBV2 and TRBJ2-7; 11 positions agree with TRBD2. The germline V gene encodes CDR1 SNHLY and CDR2 FYNNEI. After removal of 7 bases from V and 2 bases from J, the junction contained 1 base not matched to a gene. There are 13 residues in the CDR3. CDR3 residues: CASTTSGAYEQYF. For the CDR3, the DNA is TGTGCCAGCACGACTAGCGGGGCCTACGAGCAGTACTTC.

The V call is TRBV7-9, the J call TRBJ2-7; 11 bases agree with TRBD1. Germline CDR1 SEHNR, CDR2 FQNEAQ (reference sequence). The junction had 7 bases not matched to a gene; V was cut back by 1 base and J by 5 bases. The CDR3 totals 16 residues. In DNA form, the CDR3 reads TGTGCCAGCAGCTTAGTGCGGACAGGGGGCTCGCACGAGCAGTACTTC. The encoded protein is CASSLVRTGGSHEQYF.

The chain links TRBV7-9 to TRBJ1-4; D is perhaps TRBD1 (5 bases). The CDR3 has 14 residues. Germline CDR1 SEHNR, CDR2 FQNEAQ (reference sequence). Trimming took off 5 bases at V and 4 bases at J, with 11 bases between the two ends. CDR3 in amino acids: CASSQGLSNEKLFF. CDR3 DNA sequence: TGTGCCAGCAGCCAGGGTCTAAGTAATGAAAAACTGTTTTTT.

The genes are TRBV18 and TRBJ2-6; 7 bases are a match to TRBD1. The CDR3 is 18 residues long. With V trimmed by 3 bases and J by 1 base, 9 bases remained unmatched. Germline V CDR1 and CDR2: KGHSH, LQKENI. The CDR3 is CASSPPGQKLSGANVLTF. CDR3 nucleotides: TGTGCCAGCTCACCTCCGGGACAGAAACTTTCTGGGGCCAACGTCCTGACTTTC.

V usage is TRBV5-1 and J usage is TRBJ2-7; 8 positions match TRBD1. This CDR3 region has 15 residues. Germline V gene sequence: CDR1 SGHRS, CDR2 YFSETQ. V was pared by 0 bases and J by 3 bases, with 5 bases of the junction left unmatched. The CDR3 coding sequence is TGCGCCAGCAGCTTGGCCGATGACAGGGGCTACGAGCAGTACTTC. The encoded protein is CASSLADDRGYEQYF.

This chain uses TRBV25-1 with TRBJ2-2; possible D gene TRBD1, 5 bases. V lost 2 bases and J lost 1, with 5 bases in between. The CDR3 runs 14 residues. Germline CDR1 reads MGHDK; CDR2 reads SYGVNS. DNA of the CDR3: TGTGCCAGCAGTGAAGACAGGAACACCGGGGAGCTGTTTTTT. This encodes CASSEDRNTGELFF.

This clone was detected a few times. The chain couples TRBV7-9 to TRBJ2-1; D remains ambiguous. Trimming removed 3 bases from V and 4 bases from J, with 1 base in between. Germline-derived CDR1 and CDR2 are SEHNR and FQNEAQ (reference sequence). The CDR3 is 11 residues long. For the CDR3, the DNA is TGTGCCAGCAGCTTTTACAATGAGCAGTTCTTC. It translates to CASSFYNEQFF.